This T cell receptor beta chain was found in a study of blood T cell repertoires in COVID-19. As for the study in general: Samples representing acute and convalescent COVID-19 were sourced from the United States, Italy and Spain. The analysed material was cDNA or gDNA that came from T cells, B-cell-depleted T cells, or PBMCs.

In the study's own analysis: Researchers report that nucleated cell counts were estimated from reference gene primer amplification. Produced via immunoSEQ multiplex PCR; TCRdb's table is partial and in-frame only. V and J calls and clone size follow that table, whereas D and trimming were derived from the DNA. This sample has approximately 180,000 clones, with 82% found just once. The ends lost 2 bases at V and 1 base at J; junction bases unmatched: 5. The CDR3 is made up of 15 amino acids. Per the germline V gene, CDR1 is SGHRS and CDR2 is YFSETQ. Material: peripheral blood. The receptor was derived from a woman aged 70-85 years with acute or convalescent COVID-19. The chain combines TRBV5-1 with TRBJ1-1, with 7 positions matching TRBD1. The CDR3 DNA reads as TGCGCCAGCAGCTTAGGCGCAGGGGGGAACACTGAAGCTTTCTTT. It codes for CASSLGAGGNTEAFF.